These 8 T cell receptor beta chains share one sample of origin, sequenced in a study of regulatory T cells in long-lasting Graves disease. The sample's time point: newly diagnosed GD, antithyroid drugs for less than 3 months. Isolated PBMC RNA provided the starting material for the TCR library. To make TCR beta libraries, researchers used iRepertoire HTBI primers and Arm-PCR of CDR3 regions. TCRdb re-derived calls from the multiplex PCR reads in MiXCR, one entry per CDR3 protein. Counted here are around 230,000 distinct CDR3 sequences, approximately 20% occurring once; the ten biggest clones make up approximately 20%. The starting material was peripheral blood mononuclear cells (PBMCs), obtained at new diagnosis, from a patient treated with antithyroid drugs. These receptors all stem from a female donor with Graves disease.

This clonotype was observed many times. The rearrangement uses TRBV11-2 and TRBJ2-2, with 8 bases matching TRBD2. The CDR3 has 15 residues. J lost 8 bases, V lost 4 bases, and 9 bases had no gene match. Germline values: CDR1 SGHAT, CDR2 FQNNGV. The CDR3 spells CASSSDLAGPGELFF. CDR3 bases: TGTGCCAGCAGCTCCGATTTAGCGGGACCGGGGGAGCTGTTTTTT.

The V and J genes are TRBV11-2 and TRBJ2-5, with a weak D call TRBD1 (6 bases). CDR3 length: 11 amino acids. V gave up 5 bases and J gave up 14 bases, with 15 bases separating them. Germline CDR1 and CDR2: SGHAT and FQNNGV. The CDR3, as DNA: TGTGCCAGCAGCCTGCGGACAGCCACATACTTC. It encodes CASSLRTATYF.

This clonotype has ten or more counts. Here the CDR3 reads CASSFREEGSWEQYF. The CDR3 DNA is TGTGCCAGCAGCTTCAGGGAGGAGGGAAGTTGGGAGCAGTACTTC. The J gene is TRBJ2-7, the V gene TRBV11-3, with D possibly matching TRBD2 (6 bases). Looked up from germline, CDR1 is SGHNT and CDR2 is YENEEA. The length of the CDR3 is 15 residues. Deletions cut 3 bases from V and 7 bases from J, with 19 bases between.

This clonotype has ten or more counts. The chain combines TRBV30 with TRBJ2-7; D remains unclear. V was cut by 0 bases and J by 6 bases, with 12 bases left in between. Germline V gene lookup returns CDR1 GTSNPN and CDR2 SVGIG (reference sequence). The CDR3 contains 13 residues. The CDR3 is CAWSVGRGSEQYF. CDR3 nucleotides: TGTGCCTGGAGTGTCGGCCGAGGCAGCGAGCAGTACTTC. Full variable domain (remainder filled in from reference TRBV30 and TRBJ2-7): SQTIHQWPATLVQPVGSPLSLECTVEGTSNPNLYWYRQAAGRGLQLLFYSVGIGQISSEVPQNLSASRPQDRQFILSSKKLLLSDSGFYLCAWSVGRGSEQYFGPGTRLTVT.

A note on this clonotype: The conserved closing phenylalanine or tryptophan is absent in this CDR3, likely reflecting a read error. The chain recombines TRBV10-3 with TRBJ2-7, with a weak D call TRBD1 (6 bases). The CDR3 totals 14 residues. The V end lost 7 bases, the J end lost 3 bases, and 16 bases lay between the germline ends. From germline, CDR1 is ENHRY and CDR2 SYGVKD. The CDR3 is CAITDRSESYEQYL. CDR3 coding DNA: TGTGCCATCACCGACAGGAGTGAAAGCTACGAGCAGTACCTC.

This clonotype was counted at least ten times. This sequence joins TRBV30 and TRBJ2-5; 7 bases agree with TRBD2. The CDR3 runs to 18 residues. V shed 1 base, J shed 5 bases, and the junction held 19 bases outside the gene matches. CDR1 and CDR2 (germline): GTSNPN, SVGIG (reference sequence). The CDR3 DNA reads as TGTGCCTGGAGTGACACGGGCGTTTGGCTGGGGGGGAAGGAGACCCAGTACTTC. This translates into CAWSDTGVWLGGKETQYF.

This clonotype was seen many times. The CDR3 DNA reads as TGTGCCAGCAGCCGTTGGGAAACAGGGGGCCTCGGGGAGCTGTTTTTT. Translation: CASSRWETGGLGELFF. The chain links TRBV3-1 to TRBJ2-2; TRBD1 matches at 9 bases. V was pared by 4 bases and J by 7 bases, with 10 bases of the junction left unmatched. The CDR3 extends over 16 amino acids. Germline-derived CDR1 and CDR2 are LGHDT and YNNKEL (reference sequence). Together with reference TRBV3-1 and TRBJ2-2, the CDR3 gives the full variable domain: DTAVSQTPKYLVTQMGNDKSIKCEQNLGHDTMYWYKQDSKKFLKIMFSYNNKELIINETVPNRFSPKSPDKAHLNLHINSLELGDSAVYFCASSRWETGGLGELFFGEGSRLTVL.

The CDR3 reads CASSVVAGGPWGEQYF. The CDR3 DNA sequence: TGTGCCAGCAGCGTCGTAGCGGGAGGGCCCTGGGGCGAGCAGTACTTC. V gene TRBV7-2 combines with J gene TRBJ2-7, with TRBD2 identical over 11 bases. The CDR3 sequence is 16 residues long. V trimming: 5 bases; J trimming: 6 bases; junction bases outside the gene matches: 12. Germline V lookup: CDR1 SGHTA, CDR2 FQGNSA.